This TCR beta chain is drawn from a study of T-cell memory formation after mild COVID-19 (dated by TCRdb to the early 2020s). Study-level background: Most TCR sequence clusters were specific to one of the two donors. In two donors, T-cell clones that expanded and contracted after mild COVID-19 were followed by sequencing TCRalpha and TCRbeta repertoires longitudinally. The cohort comprised two young, previously healthy adult volunteers, one female and one male. Study-wide conclusions, independent of this receptor: Clones contracting from day 15 to 85 had balanced CD4/CD8 phenotypes, while a second wave expanding from day 15 to 37 was biased towards CD4+. Some responding clones were detected in pre-infection memory, which suggested that pre-existing cross-reactive memory T cells had joined the SARS-CoV-2 response. Contracting CD4+ clones appeared mostly in the CM and EM memory subsets, whereas CD8+ clones were enriched in EMRA. The second-wave clones that peaked on day 37 were not confirmed to be SARS-CoV-2 specific. The study covered only a couple of mild cases, and larger cohorts including severe cases with pre-infection samples were considered necessary.

The data were produced on an Illumina NovaSeq 6000. cDNA libraries for TCRalpha and TCRbeta were prepared by 5'RACE using constant-segment primers, with sample barcodes and unique molecular identifiers added. RNA was extracted from every sample with Trizol reagent. Libraries were amplified in two PCR steps, with a second sample barcode and Illumina TruSeq adapters added in the second step. Libraries were sequenced on an Illumina NovaSeq with 2 x 150 bp paired-end reads. The source study handled its data this way. Demultiplexing of reads and collapsing into UMI-guided consensus sequences were performed with migec v1.2.7. With mixcr v2.1.11, UMI consensuses were aligned to TRA and TRB V and J templates and assembled into clonotypes. A clonotype was counted as expanded or contracted only if both edgeR and NoisET called the change significant, with noise models trained on biological replicates. edgeR calls used a false discovery rate-adjusted p below 0.01 and a log2 fold-change threshold of 1. As an exploratory analysis of dynamics, max-normalized trajectories of the 1000 most abundant clonotypes were examined by PCA with hierarchical clustering. The CD4 or CD8 phenotype of responding clones was assigned using the separately sequenced CD4+ and CD8+ repertoires. The public sequencing data were trimmed at Q25 with fastp and processed into clonotypes with MiXCR by TCRdb, which kept only in-frame beta chains. Rows are unified per CDR3 protein, each entry keeping the most common DNA and genes. The V and J calls follow TCRdb's processing rather than the paper's. The sample contains fewer than 250,000 distinct CDR3 sequences, 10% of them found a single time. The biggest ten clones account for approximately 3% of the sample.

CDR3 length: 13 amino acids, cysteine to phenylalanine. The CDR3 DNA has 39 bases and is translated from base 1. The germline V gene encodes CDR1 MDHEN and CDR2 SYDVKM. V loses 7 bases, J loses 1 base, and the germline ends lie 9 bases apart. This clonotype was seen repeatedly, ten times or more. Its antigen remains unidentified. The sample holds no much larger clone one base away, and base qualities are not on file. PBMCs were isolated by Ficoll-Paque density gradient centrifugation. The chain couples TRBV28 to TRBJ2-3; TRBD2 is a possible D gene, resting on 6 matching bases. This TCR was sampled from a man aged 18-30 years who had mild COVID-19 (a few samples of this study predate the infection). The sample titles of this study are shuffled in the database, so cell type and time point are left out; the donor was told from shared clones. The sequencing input was PBMCs or a T cell subset sorted from them (not recorded which). The CDR3 protein: CASNPSGTDTQYF. The DNA sequence is given as TGTGCCAGCAACCCTAGCGGCACAGATACGCAGTATTTT.